This TCR beta chain stems from a study of pediatric ulcerative colitis. The germline V gene encodes CDR1 GTSNPN and CDR2 SVGIG (reference sequence). Trimming shortened V by 0 bases and J by 2 bases, and 17 bases separated the two germline ends. There are 17 residues in the CDR3. Sequencing depth was up to 500,000 reads per sample. Clones were sequenced by immunoSEQ multiplex PCR, and TCRdb holds only the in-frame ones, with some missing. The sample contains 59,000 or so clones, 70% to 80% of which appear only once. As regards this clone: What it binds is not known.

Whole-study findings and limits: Clonal expansions reduced rectal repertoire diversity in acute severe colitis.

The TCR sequence derives from a boy younger than 18 with moderate ulcerative colitis. The chain employs TRBV30 and TRBJ1-3; no clear D gene. Sequencing input: blood. The CDR3 bases are TGTGCCTGGAGTGTACGTCGGGAAGTCGCCCCTGGAAACACCATATATTTT. Its translation: CAWSVRREVAPGNTIYF.